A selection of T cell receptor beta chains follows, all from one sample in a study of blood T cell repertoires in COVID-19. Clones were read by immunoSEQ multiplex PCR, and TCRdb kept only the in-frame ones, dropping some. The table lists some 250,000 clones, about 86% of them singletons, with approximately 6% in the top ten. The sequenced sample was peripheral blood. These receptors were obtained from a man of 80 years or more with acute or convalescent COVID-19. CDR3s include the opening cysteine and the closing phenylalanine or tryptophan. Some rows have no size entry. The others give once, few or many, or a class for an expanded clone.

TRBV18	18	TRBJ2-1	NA	CASSTAGLTTTGYNEQFF
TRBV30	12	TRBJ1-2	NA	CARRGGAYGYTF
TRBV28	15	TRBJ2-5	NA	CASSTPGTSGSIQYF
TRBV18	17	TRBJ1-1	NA	CASSPRGKWDFNTEAFF
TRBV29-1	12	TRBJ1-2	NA	CSVEGGGGGYTF
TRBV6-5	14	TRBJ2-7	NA	CASRRQASSYEQYF
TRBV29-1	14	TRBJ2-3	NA	CSVVGGGNTDTQYF
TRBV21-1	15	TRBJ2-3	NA	CASSKVRGATDTQYF
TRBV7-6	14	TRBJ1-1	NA	CASSPAGENTEAFF
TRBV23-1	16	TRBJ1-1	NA	CASSQYSQGLGTEAFF
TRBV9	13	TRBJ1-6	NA	CASSGLGDSPLHF
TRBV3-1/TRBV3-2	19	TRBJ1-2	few	CASSQETPGQGLSHYGYTF
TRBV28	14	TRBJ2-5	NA	CASVPGLAVGTQYF
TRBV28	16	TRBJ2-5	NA	CASSLSPRIYQETQYF
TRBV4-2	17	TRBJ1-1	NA	CASSQESRGTSNTEAFF
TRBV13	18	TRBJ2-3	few	CASSLVLAGGRGPDTQYF
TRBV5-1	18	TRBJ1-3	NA	CASSLVPGGQASGNTIYF
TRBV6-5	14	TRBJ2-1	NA	CATPDRGLGNEQFF
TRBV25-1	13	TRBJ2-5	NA	CATLKAGQETQYF
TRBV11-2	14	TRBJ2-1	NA	CASSRAGARGEQFF
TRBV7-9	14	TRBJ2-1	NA	CASSLAPSSNEQFF
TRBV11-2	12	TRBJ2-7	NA	CASSEDRYEQYF
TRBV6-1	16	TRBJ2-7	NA	CASSEGWGQGVHEQYF
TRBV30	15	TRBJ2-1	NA	CAWSSEGGIYNEQFF
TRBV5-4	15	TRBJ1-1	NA	CASSLQGVPNTEAFF
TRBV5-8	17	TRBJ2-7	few	CASSSLGRGLAGVEQYF
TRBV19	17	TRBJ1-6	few	CASSIGSGGETNSPLHF
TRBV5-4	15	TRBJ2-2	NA	CASSLTTKNTGELFF
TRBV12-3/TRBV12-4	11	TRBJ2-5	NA	CASSLQETQYF
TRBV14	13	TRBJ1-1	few	CASNQGGGTEAFF
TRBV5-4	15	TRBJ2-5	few	CASSSVGDLQETQYF